This TCR beta chain was captured in a study of sequential checkpoint blockade in melanoma. Study-level results: In arm A, pretreatment tumor clonality was associated with response.

This clone qualifies as large. The target antigen is unknown. The CDR3 runs to 13 residues. Germline lookup yields CDR1 LNHDA and CDR2 SQIVND (reference sequence). Trimming took 4 bases from V and 6 from J; bases not matched to a gene: 4. Data came from immunoSEQ multiplex PCR; TCRdb stores just in-frame clones and leaves some out. The sample includes 710 or so clones, approximately 19% of them seen just once. Described treatment: randomized to nivolumab then ipilimumab (arm A) or the reverse (arm B). The sequence was collected from a human donor with melanoma. The chain couples TRBV19 to TRBJ1-2; the match to TRBD1 covers 8 bases. Specimen: tumor tissue (inferred from file names), collected from a patient given nivolumab and ipilimumab in sequence. CDR3 sequence (DNA): TGTGCCAGTAGTACTACAGGGGGTGATGGCTACACCTTC. Protein product: CASSTTGGDGYTF. The full variable domain, rest sourced from reference TRBV19 and TRBJ1-2, is DGGITQSPKYLFRKEGQNVTLSCEQNLNHDAMYWYRQDPGQGLRLIYYSQIVNDFQKGDIAEGYSVSREKKESFPLTVTSAQKNPTAFYLCASSTTGGDGYTFGSGTRLTVV.